This TCR beta chain was profiled in a study of control samples from healthy donors and cancer patients. The repertoire was sequenced with immunoSEQ multiplex PCR; TCRdb's copy has only in-frame clones and lacks some. The sample lists 150,000 to 200,000 clones; around 87% were seen once. Trimming took 7 bases from V and 7 from J; bases not matched to a gene: 34. CDR3 length: 21 residues. This TCR derives from a woman aged 45-65 years in good health. The sample comprised blood. V gene TRBV5-3 combines with J gene TRBJ1-2; 7 nucleotides align to TRBD1. TRBV5-3 is noted as an ORF with a role that remains uncertain. CDR3 loop: CARSDSTRIYSLVKGQPGYTF. CDR3 coding DNA: TGTGCCAGATCGGACTCAACGAGAATCTATTCCTTAGTTAAGGGACAGCCTGGCTACACCTTC.